This TCR beta chain stems from a study of shared clonotypes between healthy human individuals. Whole-study results and caveats: The authors expected sequencing depth to affect clonotype sharing among donors.

Assay execution took place at the deep level. In the original analysis: There were no quality scores in the junction-only immunoSEQ sequences, so filtering differed. Some clones are missing from TCRdb's copy, which holds only in-frame ones; the method was immunoSEQ multiplex PCR. D and trimming come from the DNA, and the V and J calls and clone size come from that table. The table records hundreds of thousands of clones, 70% to 80% of them present only once. Donors were healthy HIV-negative adults without recently reported acute infections or vaccinations. The CDR3 extends over 14 amino acids. Losses at the gene ends were 5 bases for V and 4 bases for J; bases not matched to a gene: 4. Germline V CDR1 and CDR2: SGHTA, FQGTGA. Of note for this clone: What it binds is not known.

This receptor was identified in a woman aged 40 to 50 in good health. Some clones in this sample may be carry-over from other donors' samples. The V and J genes are TRBV7-3 and TRBJ2-2; 7 bases fit TRBD1. The sequenced sample was PBMCs. The CDR3 spells CASSRDSSTGELFF. The DNA of the CDR3 is TGTGCCAGCAGCCGGGACAGCAGCACCGGGGAGCTGTTTTTT.